The 27 T cell receptor beta chains below all came from one sample that was sequenced in a study of graft-versus-host responses after intestinal transplantation. Profiling relied on immunoSEQ multiplex PCR, and the TCRdb table lists in-frame clones only, not all of them. The sample carries tens of thousands of clones, roughly 92% recorded once. Sequencing used bone marrow, obtained 700 to 850 days after intestinal transplantation. The source of these receptors is a human patient who received an intestinal transplant, so some T cells may come from the graft donor.

The V gene is TRBV7-9, the J gene TRBJ2-5, with D perhaps TRBD2 (6 bases). Germline-derived CDR1 and CDR2 are SEHNR and FQNEAQ (reference sequence). The length of the CDR3 is 16 residues. V gave up 5 bases and J gave up 1 base, with 17 bases separating them. The CDR3 DNA sequence: TGTGCCAGCAGCCAAAATCGATTTAGCGGCCAAGAGACCCAGTACTTC. Amino acid sequence: CASSQNRFSGQETQYF.

This clone was counted a single time. The V gene is TRBV6-1, the J gene TRBJ1-3; D remains ambiguous. CDR1 MNHNS and CDR2 SASEGT come from the germline V gene. With 0 bases removed from V and 4 bases from J, the gap between germline ends came to 7 bases. The CDR3 sequence is 14 residues long. The CDR3 sequence is CASSEASAGNTIYF. CDR3 bases: TGTGCCAGCAGTGAAGCATCGGCGGGAAACACCATATATTTT.

This clone has a single count. This rearrangement joins TRBV30 to TRBJ1-5; no clear D gene. Trimming removed 0 bases at V and 5 bases at J, with 11 bases between. Germline lookup yields CDR1 GTSNPN and CDR2 SVGIG (reference sequence). The CDR3 runs to 14 residues. The CDR3 bases are TGTGCCTGGAGTGTTGGGCACCCTGATCAGCCCCAGCATTTT. This translates into CAWSVGHPDQPQHF.

V usage is TRBV5-6 and J usage is TRBJ2-7; D not resolved. Germline lookup yields CDR1 SGHDT and CDR2 YYEEEE. This CDR3 spans 13 amino acids. With 2 bases removed from V and 5 bases from J, the gap between germline ends came to 11 bases. In nucleotides, the CDR3 is TGTGCCAGCAGCTTAGGAAGTGACCACGAGCAGTACTTC. Translating gives CASSLGSDHEQYF.

The rearrangement joins TRBV4-2 to TRBJ1-3; maybe TRBD1 (6 bases). This CDR3 has 14 residues. The germline V gene has CDR1 LGHNA and CDR2 YNFKEQ. Trimming removed 4 bases at V and 4 bases at J, with 11 bases between. For the CDR3, the DNA is TGTGCCAGCAGCCCCGGGGGGCAGGGAAACACCATATATTTT. It codes for CASSPGGQGNTIYF.

This chain uses TRBV13 with TRBJ2-2; no clear D. V lost 4 bases and J lost 5, with 11 bases in between. This CDR3 has 14 amino acids. The germline CDR1 and CDR2 sequences are PRHDT and FYEKMQ (reference sequence). The CDR3 coding sequence is TGTGCCAGCAGCTATACAGAAGCAACCGGGGAGCTGTTTTTT. It yields the protein CASSYTEATGELFF. Full variable domain (missing parts from reference TRBV13 and TRBJ2-2): AAGVIQSPRHLIKEKRETATLKCYPIPRHDTVYWYQQGPGQDPQFLISFYEKMQSDKGSIPDRFSAQQFSDYHSELNMSSLELGDSALYFCASSYTEATGELFFGEGSRLTVL.

This chain links TRBV2 with TRBJ2-5, with TRBD1 identical over 7 bases. Germline CDR1 reads SNHLY; CDR2 reads FYNNEI. This CDR3 is built from 14 residues. With 6 bases clipped from V and 5 bases from J, the junction kept 9 bases outside the gene matches. CDR3 sequence: CASRTRQGRETQYF. The CDR3 DNA reads as TGTGCCAGCAGAACGCGACAGGGCCGGGAGACCCAGTACTTC.

The chain joins TRBV7-9 to TRBJ2-1; maybe TRBD1 (6 bases). V was clipped by 1 base and J by 6 bases, with 10 bases between them. This CDR3 comprises 14 residues. CDR1 and CDR2 (germline): SEHNR, FQNEAQ (reference sequence). The chain's CDR3 is CASSLEPGVNEQFF. The CDR3 DNA reads TGTGCCAGCAGCTTAGAACCAGGGGTCAATGAGCAGTTCTTC.

The chain is built from TRBV6-6 and TRBJ2-7; a possible D gene is TRBD2 (5 bases). The ends were cut back, 4 bases at V and 2 bases at J, with 15 bases in the middle. Germline CDR1 and CDR2: MNHNY and SVGAGI (reference sequence). This CDR3 contains 15 residues. The DNA for the CDR3 is TGTGCCAGCAGTTTCGGCAGCGGTACGACCTACGAGCAGTACTTC. Its protein product is CASSFGSGTTYEQYF.

V and J are TRBV27 and TRBJ1-6; 7 bases line up with TRBD1. The length of the CDR3 is 14 residues. V was pared by 7 bases and J by 8 bases, with 8 bases of the junction left unmatched. Per germline, CDR1 MNHEY and CDR2 SMNVEV (reference sequence). The CDR3 loop reads CASTPGDSDSPLHF. The DNA for the CDR3 is TGTGCCAGCACCCCAGGGGACAGCGATTCACCCCTCCACTTT.

The rearrangement joins TRBV7-6 to TRBJ2-5; D is undetermined. CDR1 and CDR2 (germline): SGHVS, FNYEAQ. Trimming took 7 bases from V and 5 from J, leaving 14 bases between them. This CDR3 comprises 13 residues. Here the CDR3 DNA reads TGTGCCAGCACCCCCAGCTCGTCCGAGACCCAGTACTTC. It codes for CASTPSSSETQYF.

The chain recombines TRBV7-9 with TRBJ2-6; D gene ambiguous. V was shortened by 1 base and J by 0 bases, with 13 bases between the two germline ends. CDR1 is SEHNR and CDR2 is FQNEAQ in the germline V gene (reference sequence). The CDR3 runs to 18 residues. The DNA for the CDR3 is TGTGCCAGCAGCTTAGTAAACAGAGGTTCCTCTGGGGCCAACGTCCTGACTTTC. Its translation is CASSLVNRGSSGANVLTF.

The chain links TRBV5-1 to TRBJ2-7; 7 bases are a match to TRBD2. The CDR3 covers 18 residues. Germline V gene lookup returns CDR1 SGHRS and CDR2 YFSETQ. Trimming at V came to 5 bases and at J to 1 base, leaving 18 bases not matched to a gene. CDR3 sequence (DNA): TGCGCCAGCAGTCGGAGGTTCGCGGCGCTAGCGGAATCCTACGAGCAGTACTTC. It translates to CASSRRFAALAESYEQYF. Based on the CDR3 plus reference TRBV5-1 and TRBJ2-7, the full variable domain is KAGVTQTPRYLIKTRGQQVTLSCSPISGHRSVSWYQQTPGQGLQFLFEYFSETQRNKGNFPGRFSGRQFSNSRSEMNVSTLELGDSALYLCASSRRFAALAESYEQYFGPGTRLTVT.

V usage is TRBV5-4 and J usage is TRBJ1-4, with 10 bases identical to TRBD1. The germline V gene has CDR1 SGHNT and CDR2 YYREEE (reference sequence). The CDR3 extends over 16 amino acids. With V trimmed by 3 bases and J by 4 bases, 6 bases remained unmatched. The CDR3 here is CASSSGRDRGNEKLFF. The DNA of the CDR3 is TGTGCCAGCAGCTCGGGGAGGGACAGGGGTAATGAAAAACTGTTTTTT.

The CDR3 DNA is TGTGCCAGCAGCTTAAAATTTGAGTTCCCCTACGAGCAGTACTTC. Its protein product is CASSLKFEFPYEQYF. The J gene is TRBJ2-7, the V gene TRBV7-3; D is unclear. The CDR3 extends over 15 amino acids. V lost 1 base, J lost 2 bases, and 12 bases lay in between. Germline V CDR1 and CDR2: SGHTA, FQGTGA.

The chain has TRBV6-5 and TRBJ2-7; TRBD1 might be the D (6 bases). This CDR3 has 13 residues. Germline CDR1 reads MNHEY; CDR2 reads SVGAGI. The V end lost 7 bases, the J end lost 6 bases, and 16 bases lay between the germline ends. As DNA, the CDR3 is TGTGCCAGCAACTCGTGGGCAGGGGTCGAGCAGTACTTC. Translating it yields CASNSWAGVEQYF.

This chain links TRBV13 with TRBJ2-3, with TRBD2 matching 9 bases. Germline CDR1 is PRHDT and CDR2 is FYEKMQ (reference sequence). The CDR3 has 15 residues. After removal of 3 bases from V and 2 bases from J, the junction contained 3 bases not matched to a gene. The CDR3 is CASSLAGGPTDTQYF. CDR3 DNA: TGTGCCAGCAGCTTGGCGGGGGGGCCCACAGATACGCAGTATTTT.

The V call is TRBV9, the J call TRBJ1-5, with D hard to call. Per germline, CDR1 SGDLS and CDR2 YYNGEE. CDR3 length: 15 residues. Trimming removed 0 bases at V and 5 bases at J, with 12 bases between. The CDR3 sequence: CASSVAGSTDQPQHF. CDR3 bases: TGTGCCAGCAGCGTAGCCGGCAGTACCGATCAGCCCCAGCATTTT.

The chain employs TRBV13 and TRBJ2-4; tentatively, D is TRBD1 or TRBD2 (6 bases each). Germline values: CDR1 PRHDT, CDR2 FYEKMQ (reference sequence). The V end lost 9 bases, the J end lost 7 bases, and 19 bases lay between the germline ends. CDR3 length equals 14 residues. This CDR3 reads CASLLNRAGNIQYF. The CDR3 DNA reads TGTGCCAGTTTACTAAACAGGGCGGGGAACATTCAGTACTTC.

The chain recombines TRBV6-1 with TRBJ1-6, with 9 nucleotides matching TRBD1. This CDR3 is built from 16 residues. Germline values: CDR1 MNHNS, CDR2 SASEGT. J gave up 6 bases and V 3 bases, and 6 bases lay outside the gene matches. CDR3 bases: TGTGCCAGCAGTGACAAGGGACAGGGCATTAATTCACCCCTCCACTTT. This encodes CASSDKGQGINSPLHF.

The V gene is TRBV12-5, the J gene TRBJ2-7; weak D call: TRBD2 (6 bases). CDR1 LGHNT and CDR2 FRNRAP come from the germline V gene. The ends were cut back, 6 bases at V and 6 bases at J, with 12 bases in the middle. CDR3 size: 12 residues. This chain's CDR3 is CASGLTSSEQYF. The CDR3 bases are TGTGCTAGTGGCCTTACTAGCTCCGAGCAGTACTTC. Drawing the rest from reference TRBV12-5 and TRBJ2-7, the complete variable domain is DARVTQTPRHKVTEMGQEVTMRCQPILGHNTVFWYRQTMMQGLELLAYFRNRAPLDDSGMPKDRFSAEMPDATLATLKIQPSEPRDSAVYFCASGLTSSEQYFGPGTRLTVT.

The V call is TRBV4-1, the J call TRBJ2-3, with TRBD2 as a possible D gene (6 bases). The germline V and J ends were trimmed by 0 bases and 8 bases, with 9 bases remaining between them. Germline lookup yields CDR1 MGHRA and CDR2 YSYEKL. CDR3 length: 13 amino acids. Here the CDR3 reads CASSQDRTITQYF. Written as DNA, the CDR3 is TGCGCCAGCAGCCAAGATAGGACTATTACGCAGTATTTT.

This clone showed up just a few times. The rearrangement joins TRBV4-1 to TRBJ2-1; TRBD1 aligns across 7 bases. This CDR3 has 14 amino acids. From germline, CDR1 is MGHRA and CDR2 YSYEKL. The V segment lost 4 bases and the J segment 4 bases; nucleotides outside the gene matches: 4. In nucleotides, the CDR3 is TGCGCCAGCAGCCCTTGGGACAGTTACAATGAGCAGTTCTTC. Its translation: CASSPWDSYNEQFF.

This clone was counted only a few times. The chain joins TRBV29-1 to TRBJ1-2, with unresolved D. The CDR3 is 11 amino acids. V lost 4 bases, J lost 4 bases, and 7 bases lay in between. Germline loops: CDR1 SQVTM, CDR2 ANQGSEA. The CDR3 coding sequence is TGCAGCGTTGGGCAGAGCTATGGCTACACCTTC. Translated, it gives CSVGQSYGYTF.

This chain uses TRBV7-9 with TRBJ1-2; D might be TRBD1 (5 bases). V lost 4 bases and J 10 bases, leaving 13 bases between the germline ends. The germline CDR1 and CDR2 sequences are SEHNR and FQNEAQ (reference sequence). The CDR3 loop spans 12 amino acids. CDR3 nucleotides: TGTGCCAGCAGCTGGGACCCAAACCTCTACACCTTC. Its translation: CASSWDPNLYTF.

The J gene is TRBJ2-5, the V gene TRBV7-3, with 9 bases fitting TRBD2. V dropped 3 bases and J dropped 5; count of bases not matched to a gene: 16. Germline assignment: CDR1 SGHTA and CDR2 FQGTGA. CDR3 length: 18 residues. The CDR3 bases are TGTGCCAGCAGCTTCGGCTCGGGTGGCGGGAGGGCCATTGAGACCCAGTACTTC. It translates to CASSFGSGGGRAIETQYF.

The chain uses TRBV6-1 and TRBJ2-2; D is undetermined. This CDR3 contains 13 residues. With 7 bases removed from V and 4 bases from J, the gap between germline ends came to 10 bases. The germline V gene encodes CDR1 MNHNS and CDR2 SASEGT. CDR3 bases: TGTGCCAGCAAGGGTTTAGCCACCGGGGAGCTGTTTTTT. Translation gives CASKGLATGELFF.